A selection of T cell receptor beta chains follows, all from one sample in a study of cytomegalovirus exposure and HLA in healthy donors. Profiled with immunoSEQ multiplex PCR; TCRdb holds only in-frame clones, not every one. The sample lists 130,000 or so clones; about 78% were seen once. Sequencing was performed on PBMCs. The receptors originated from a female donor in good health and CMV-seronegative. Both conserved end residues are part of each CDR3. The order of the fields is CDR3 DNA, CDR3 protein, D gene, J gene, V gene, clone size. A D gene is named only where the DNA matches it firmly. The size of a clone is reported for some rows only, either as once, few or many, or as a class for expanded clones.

TGTGCCAGCAGCCCCGGAGAGACCCAGTACTTC CASSPGETQYF . TRBJ2-5 TRBV7-2 .
TGCGCCAGCAGCTTGCGACTAGCGGGAAGTAGGGGCAATGAGCAGTTCTTC CASSLRLAGSRGNEQFF TRBD2 TRBJ2-1 TRBV5-1 once
TGTGCCAGCAGGCTAGCGGGAACCCCAACCCAGTACTTC CASRLAGTPTQYF TRBD2 TRBJ2-5 TRBV6-5 .
TGTGCCAGCCAGATTGCCTACGAGCAGTACTTC CASQIAYEQYF . TRBJ2-7 TRBV6-4 .
TGTGCCAGCAGTTTAAGGGAGTATGGCTACACCTTC CASSLREYGYTF . TRBJ1-2 TRBV28 .
TGTGCCTGGAGGCGTAGTCCCTACGAGCAGTACTTC CAWRRSPYEQYF . TRBJ2-7 TRBV30 .
TGTGCCAGCAGCTTAACCCCGACTAGCGGGAGTACGCAGTATTTT CASSLTPTSGSTQYF TRBD2 TRBJ2-3 TRBV7-3 .
TGCAGCGTTGCTAGCGGGGTTAGCTCCTACGAGCAGTACTTC CSVASGVSSYEQYF TRBD2 TRBJ2-7 TRBV29-1 .
TGTGCCAGCAGTTTCCATGGACAGGGGACCTACAATGAGCAGTTCTTC CASSFHGQGTYNEQFF TRBD1 TRBJ2-1 TRBV27 .
TGTGCCACCACCCGGGACAGGGACACCCAAGAGACCCAGTACTTC CATTRDRDTQETQYF TRBD1 TRBJ2-5 TRBV19 once
TGTGCCAGCAGCCCACGGACAGGTGGCGTATTTGGCTACACCTTC CASSPRTGGVFGYTF TRBD1 TRBJ1-2 TRBV9 .
TGTGCCAGCAGTTACTTCGCGGGTGCGAACACCGGGGAGCTGTTTTTT CASSYFAGANTGELFF . TRBJ2-2 TRBV6-5 .
TGTGCCAGCAGCCCCACAGGCACCACCAGCTATGGCTACACCTTC CASSPTGTTSYGYTF . TRBJ1-2 TRBV11-2 .
TGTGCCAGCACGCTCCAGGAGGGCCGTGGCTACACCTTC CASTLQEGRGYTF . TRBJ1-2 TRBV18 once
TGTGCCACCCTAGGCGGCGGACCGGGGGAGTTCTTC CATLGGGPGEFF . TRBJ2-1 TRBV27 .
TGTGCCAGCAGCCCAACTCGAGCGGGGGTAGCCTACGAGCAGTACTTC CASSPTRAGVAYEQYF TRBD2 TRBJ2-7 TRBV7-8 .
TGTGCCACCCTAGGGACAGAAAACACTGAAGCTTTCTTT CATLGTENTEAFF TRBD1 TRBJ1-1 TRBV2 .
TGTGCCAGTAGTATCTCTTTAGGACAGGGGGGGACTGAAGCTTTCTTT CASSISLGQGGTEAFF TRBD1 TRBJ1-1 TRBV19 .
TGTGCCAGTACGGACAGACGTCCGGATCAGCCCCAGCATTTT CASTDRRPDQPQHF . TRBJ1-5 TRBV19 .
TGTGCCAGCAGTCACGAGGGGGTTGCTTTCTTT CASSHEGVAFF . TRBJ1-1 TRBV9 .
TGTGCCAGCAGCTTAGTGGCACCGGATACGCAGTATTTT CASSLVAPDTQYF . TRBJ2-3 TRBV7-2 .
TGTGCCAGCAGTTCCGGGGAGACCGGGGAGCTGTTTTTT CASSSGETGELFF . TRBJ2-2 TRBV28 few
TGTGCCAGCAGCTTGTACAGAGCTAACTATGGCTACACCTTC CASSLYRANYGYTF . TRBJ1-2 TRBV5-4 .
TGTGCCAGCAGACCAACAGGGGGGCAGCCCCAGCATTTT CASRPTGGQPQHF TRBD1 TRBJ1-5 TRBV2 .
TGTGCCAGCAGCCGATGGGGGGAAGAGACCCAGTACTTC CASSRWGEETQYF . TRBJ2-5 TRBV2 .
TGTGCCAGCAGCTCGGCTGGGGCGCCGAACACCGGGGAGCTGTTTTTT CASSSAGAPNTGELFF . TRBJ2-2 TRBV5-5 .
TGTGCCTGGAGTGTAGGGGGCAGAGAGACCCAGTACTTC CAWSVGGRETQYF TRBD1 TRBJ2-5 TRBV30 .
TGTGCCAGCACCTCACTAGCGGGGGACTTCTACGAGCAGTACTTC CASTSLAGDFYEQYF TRBD2 TRBJ2-7 TRBV27 once
TGCGCCAGCAGCTTGGGGGGTAGCGGGAGAAACGAGCAGTACTTC CASSLGGSGRNEQYF TRBD2 TRBJ2-7 TRBV5-1 .
TGTGCCAGCAGTGAGACAGGGGGTGGTGGGGCCAACGTCCTGACTTTC CASSETGGGGANVLTF TRBD1 TRBJ2-6 TRBV28 .
TGCGCCAGCAGCCAAGAGTTGGTTGGGCGTCTCTCTGGAAACACCATATATTTT CASSQELVGRLSGNTIYF . TRBJ1-3 TRBV4-3 .
TGCGCCAGCAGCTTCACAGGCAGTGACCAAGCTTTCTTT CASSFTGSDQAFF . TRBJ1-1 TRBV5-1 .
TGTGCCAGCAGTGAAGCGATGATAGCGGACAATGAGCAGTTCTTC CASSEAMIADNEQFF . TRBJ2-1 TRBV2 few
TGTGCCAGCAGTTTGAAGGGACTTTACAGGGGAAACACTGAAGCTTTCTTT CASSLKGLYRGNTEAFF TRBD1 TRBJ1-1 TRBV28 .
TGTGCCAGCAGTGAAGCAGTAGGGGCCTCTGGAAACACCATATATTTT CASSEAVGASGNTIYF . TRBJ1-3 TRBV2 once
TGTGCCAGCTCCGGACTAGCGGGAAGGGATGAGCAGTTCTTC CASSGLAGRDEQFF TRBD2 TRBJ2-1 TRBV18 .
TGTGCCAGCAGCCTTCGGTTAGCGGGAGTGGATACGAACACCGGGGAGCTGTTTTTT CASSLRLAGVDTNTGELFF TRBD2 TRBJ2-2 TRBV4-2 few
TGTGCCAGCAGCCAAGATCTTGGGGCGGCCGGGCAGTACTTC CASSQDLGAAGQYF . TRBJ2-7 TRBV4-2 .
TGTGCCAGCAGCGGCGGACAGCCCAAAACTTCGAACACTGAAGCTTTCTTT CASSGGQPKTSNTEAFF . TRBJ1-1 TRBV9 .
TGTGCCAGCAGTTTCGGGGTAAGAGAGACAGGCGCGGATGAGCAGTTCTTC CASSFGVRETGADEQFF . TRBJ2-1 TRBV27 few
TGTGCCAGCAGTTTATGGGACAGGGCCGCTCAGCCCCAGCATTTT CASSLWDRAAQPQHF TRBD1 TRBJ1-5 TRBV28 few
TGTGCCAGCAGTCGTCTCCTAGCGGGAGGACGAGGCTACGAGCAGTACTTC CASSRLLAGGRGYEQYF TRBD2 TRBJ2-7 TRBV5-4 once
TGTGCCAGCAGTCGACGTGGGGGAAGTACGGGGGGTGAAAAACTGTTTTTT CASSRRGGSTGGEKLFF . TRBJ1-4 TRBV28 once
TGCGCCAGCAGCCAAGGGCTCGGCGCGGGAGGCTACAATGAGCAGTTCTTC CASSQGLGAGGYNEQFF TRBD2 TRBJ2-1 TRBV4-3 .
TGTGCCAGCAGTTTGCTAGCGGGACTCAATGAGCAGTTCTTC CASSLLAGLNEQFF TRBD2 TRBJ2-1 TRBV28 .
TGTGCCAGCAGCTTAGGGCTAGGCATTGAAGCTTTCTTT CASSLGLGIEAFF . TRBJ1-1 TRBV7-2 .
TGTGCCAGCAGTTTGGGGCAAACCCAGCATTTT CASSLGQTQHF . TRBJ1-5 TRBV28 .
TGCGCCAGCAGCCTATTCGACAGGGGTTACAATCAGCCCCAGCATTTT CASSLFDRGYNQPQHF TRBD1 TRBJ1-5 TRBV4-3 .
TGTGCCAGCAGCGGGGACAGCCATCAGCCCCAGCATTTT CASSGDSHQPQHF TRBD1 TRBJ1-5 TRBV2 once